The clone carrying this TCR beta chain turned up a few times. The antigen is unknown. The template was genomic DNA from peripheral blood, not RNA. TRB rearrangements spanning V, D and J were amplified using mixed TRB-A/B primers. TCRdb ran MiXCR on the multiplex PCR reads and lists one entry per CDR3 protein. Of 2,200 or so distinct CDR3 sequences listed, less than 40% are singletons. This entry belongs to a study of T cell repertoires in aging, cancer and after chemotherapy. The germline gives CDR1 KGHSH, CDR2 LQKENI. Trimming cost V 1 base and J 4 bases, with 10 bases left between them. CDR3 length equals 15 residues. General observations from the study: Rebound thymic output was suggested by rising median generation probability during chemotherapy in each cancer cohort.

Sequencing used blood. This clonotype was obtained from a human donor with a solid tumor. The chain carries TRBV18 and TRBJ2-2; D might be TRBD1 or TRBD2, each matching 5 bases. CDR3 residues: CASSPQGTSTGELFF. The CDR3 bases are TGTGCCAGCTCACCACAGGGGACCTCCACCGGGGAGCTGTTTTTT.